This is a list of T cell receptor beta chains from one sample in a study of cytomegalovirus exposure and HLA in healthy donors. Libraries were prepared by immunoSEQ multiplex PCR; TCRdb keeps only in-frame clonotypes and omits some of them. The sample lists about 170,000 clones, 62% occurring once. The source material was PBMCs. Source of these receptors: a man aged 40-55 years in good health and CMV-seronegative. Each CDR3 is given with its conserved first and last residue. A D gene is named only where the DNA matches it firmly.

j_call | cdr3_length | v_call | d_call | cdr3_aa
TRBJ2-7 | 13 | TRBV5-6 | TRBD1 | CASSRTGVGVQYF
TRBJ2-1 | 14 | TRBV30 | TRBD1 | CAWSEGAVGHEQFF
TRBJ1-2 | 14 | TRBV7-8 | NA | CASSPRRRNYGYTF
TRBJ2-7 | 16 | TRBV7-2 | TRBD2 | CASSFGLAGRLYEQYF
TRBJ1-2 | 17 | TRBV7-9 | NA | CASSSNPETGNVLGYTF
TRBJ2-5 | 15 | TRBV7-9 | TRBD2 | CASSLGLAGVETQYF
TRBJ2-3 | 15 | TRBV7-2 | NA | CASSFRAGETDTQYF
TRBJ1-2 | 10 | TRBV19 | NA | CASGGNGYTF
TRBJ1-1 | 17 | TRBV18 | NA | CASSPGTRGRGYTEAFF
TRBJ2-5 | 12 | TRBV30 | NA | CAWSPGQETQYF
TRBJ1-5 | 13 | TRBV27 | NA | CASSTQGSQPQHF
TRBJ1-1 | 17 | TRBV29-1 | TRBD1 | CSVETPGGTLVNTEAFF
TRBJ1-4 | 16 | TRBV4-2 | NA | CASSQPSRAGGEKLFF
TRBJ2-7 | 16 | TRBV30 | TRBD2 | CAWSVGLAGVSYEQYF
TRBJ1-2 | 15 | TRBV9 | NA | CASSMSRGKDYGYTF
TRBJ2-6 | 15 | TRBV9 | NA | CASSVDRAGANVLTF
TRBJ1-2 | 15 | TRBV29-1 | NA | CSVGAMGGDYYGYTF
TRBJ1-4 | 14 | TRBV27 | TRBD1 | CASSTTGVGEKLFF
TRBJ2-5 | 14 | TRBV7-6 | NA | CASSLLATQETQYF
TRBJ2-2 | 18 | TRBV19 | NA | CASSIVLRLVTNTGELFF
TRBJ2-2 | 17 | TRBV14 | TRBD1 | CASSQKIRTGSAGELFF
TRBJ2-2 | 13 | TRBV10-3 | NA | CAISKGDTGELFF
TRBJ2-3 | 16 | TRBV19 | NA | CASSRQGRQSTDTQYF
TRBJ2-7 | 15 | TRBV6-1 | NA | CASSPLTGLGYEQYF
TRBJ1-4 | 13 | TRBV5-4 | NA | CASSLRGGEKLFF
TRBJ2-1 | 14 | TRBV7-6 | NA | CASSLAQTGNEQFF
TRBJ2-2 | 16 | TRBV4-3 | NA | CASSQDPTTSAGELFF
TRBJ2-5 | 16 | TRBV27 | TRBD2 | CASSFILGGKQETQYF
TRBJ2-7 | 13 | TRBV7-4 | TRBD2 | CAGSLMTSSEQYF
TRBJ2-3 | 17 | TRBV13 | TRBD2 | CASSLRLAGGGTDTQYF
TRBJ1-4 | 15 | TRBV14 | TRBD1 | CASSQGQAVFSRLFF
TRBJ1-4 | 15 | TRBV6-5 | NA | CASSFPTGINEKLFF
TRBJ2-1 | 16 | TRBV5-1 | NA | CASSMGGGGTYNEQFF
TRBJ2-1 | 21 | TRBV9 | TRBD2 | CASSVAGEGTRVPTSYNEQFF
TRBJ2-1 | 17 | TRBV4-1 | NA | CASSQDLWRRRYNEQFF
TRBJ1-1 | 14 | TRBV5-1 | TRBD1 | CASTPGTGGTEAFF
TRBJ1-2 | 15 | TRBV18 | NA | CASSLREGLNYGYTF
TRBJ2-1 | 16 | TRBV6-1 | NA | CASSEYVAEPYNEQFF
TRBJ1-4 | 15 | TRBV28 | TRBD1 | CASSSTGANNEKLFF
NA | 15 | TRBV14 | TRBD2 | CASRRTSGSPDEQYF